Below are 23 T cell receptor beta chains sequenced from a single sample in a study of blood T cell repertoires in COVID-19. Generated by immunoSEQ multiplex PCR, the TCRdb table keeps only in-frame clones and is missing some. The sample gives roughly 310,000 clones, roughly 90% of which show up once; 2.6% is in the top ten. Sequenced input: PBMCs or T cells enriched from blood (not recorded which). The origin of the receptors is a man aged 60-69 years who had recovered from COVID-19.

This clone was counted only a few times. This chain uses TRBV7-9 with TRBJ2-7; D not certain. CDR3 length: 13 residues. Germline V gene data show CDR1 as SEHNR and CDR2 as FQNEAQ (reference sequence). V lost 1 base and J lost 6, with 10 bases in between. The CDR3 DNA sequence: TGTGCCAGCAGCTTAGGTTTTAGTCTCGAGCAGTACTTC. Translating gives CASSLGFSLEQYF.

CDR3 loop: CASSVAAGGGYEQYF. The CDR3 DNA sequence: TGTGCCAGCAGCGTAGCGGCGGGGGGAGGCTACGAGCAGTACTTC. The chain couples TRBV9 to TRBJ2-7, with 8 bases identical to TRBD2. Germline V gene sequence: CDR1 SGDLS, CDR2 YYNGEE. V gave up 0 bases and J gave up 3 bases; unmatched junction bases: 5. The CDR3 runs to 15 residues.

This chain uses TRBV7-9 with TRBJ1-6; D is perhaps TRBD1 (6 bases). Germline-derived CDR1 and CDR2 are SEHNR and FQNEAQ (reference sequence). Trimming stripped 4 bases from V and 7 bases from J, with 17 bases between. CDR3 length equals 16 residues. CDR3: CASSSGTSNTNSPLHF. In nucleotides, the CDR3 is TGTGCCAGCAGCTCCGGGACATCGAATACCAATTCACCCCTCCACTTT.

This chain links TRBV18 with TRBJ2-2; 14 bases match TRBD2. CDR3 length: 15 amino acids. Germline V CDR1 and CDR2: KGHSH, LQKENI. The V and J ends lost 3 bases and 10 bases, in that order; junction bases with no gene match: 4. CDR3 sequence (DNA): TGTGCCAGCTCACCGCCGGGACTAGCGGGAGAGGAGCTGTTTTTT. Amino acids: CASSPPGLAGEELFF.

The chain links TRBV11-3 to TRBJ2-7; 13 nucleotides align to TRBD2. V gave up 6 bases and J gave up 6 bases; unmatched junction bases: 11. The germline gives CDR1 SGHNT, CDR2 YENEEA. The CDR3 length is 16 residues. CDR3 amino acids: CASRPTGLAGTSEQYF. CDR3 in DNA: TGTGCCAGCAGACCAACGGGACTAGCGGGAACTAGCGAGCAGTACTTC. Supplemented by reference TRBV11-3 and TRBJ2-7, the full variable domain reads EAGVVQSPRYKIIEKKQPVAFWCNPISGHNTLYWYLQNLGQGPELLIRYENEEAVDDSQLPKDRFSAERLKGVDSTLKIQPAELGDSAVYLCASRPTGLAGTSEQYFGPGTRLTVT.

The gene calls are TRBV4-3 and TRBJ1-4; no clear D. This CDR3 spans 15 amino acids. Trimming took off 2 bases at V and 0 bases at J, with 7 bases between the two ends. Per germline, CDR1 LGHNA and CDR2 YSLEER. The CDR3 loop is CASSQIETTNEKLFF. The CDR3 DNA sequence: TGCGCCAGCAGCCAAATAGAGACAACTAATGAAAAACTGTTTTTT.

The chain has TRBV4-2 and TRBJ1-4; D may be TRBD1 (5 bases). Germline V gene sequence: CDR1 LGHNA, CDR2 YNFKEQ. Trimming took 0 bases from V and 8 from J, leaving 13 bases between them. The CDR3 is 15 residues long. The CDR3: CASSQEGRTGEKLFF. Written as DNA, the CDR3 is TGTGCCAGCAGCCAAGAAGGTAGAACAGGCGAAAAACTGTTTTTT.

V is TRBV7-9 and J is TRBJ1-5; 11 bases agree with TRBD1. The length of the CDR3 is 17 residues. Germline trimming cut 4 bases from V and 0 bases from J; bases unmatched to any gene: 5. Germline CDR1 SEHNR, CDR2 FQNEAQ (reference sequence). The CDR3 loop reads CASSWTGGPYSNQPQHF. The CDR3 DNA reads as TGTGCCAGCAGCTGGACAGGGGGCCCCTATAGCAATCAGCCCCAGCATTTT.

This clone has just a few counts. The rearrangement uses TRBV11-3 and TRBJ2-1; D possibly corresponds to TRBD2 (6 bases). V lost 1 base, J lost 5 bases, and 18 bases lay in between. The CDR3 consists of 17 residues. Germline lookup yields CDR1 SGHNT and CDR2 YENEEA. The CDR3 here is CASSLGPGRRTNNEQFF. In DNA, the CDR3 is TGTGCCAGCAGCTTAGGGCCGGGGCGGCGGACTAACAATGAGCAGTTCTTC. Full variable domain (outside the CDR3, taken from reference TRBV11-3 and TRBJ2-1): EAGVVQSPRYKIIEKKQPVAFWCNPISGHNTLYWYLQNLGQGPELLIRYENEEAVDDSQLPKDRFSAERLKGVDSTLKIQPAELGDSAVYLCASSLGPGRRTNNEQFFGPGTRLTVL.

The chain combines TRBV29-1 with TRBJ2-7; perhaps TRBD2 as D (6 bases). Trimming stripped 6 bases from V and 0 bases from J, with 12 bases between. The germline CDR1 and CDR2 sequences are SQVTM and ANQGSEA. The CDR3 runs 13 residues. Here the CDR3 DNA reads TGCAGCGTCAAACCCGGGAGCTCCTACGAGCAGTACTTC. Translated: CSVKPGSSYEQYF.

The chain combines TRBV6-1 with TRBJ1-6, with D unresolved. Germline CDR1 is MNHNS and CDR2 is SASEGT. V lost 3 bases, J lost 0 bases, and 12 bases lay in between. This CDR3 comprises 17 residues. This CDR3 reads CASSDPTLSSYNSPLHF. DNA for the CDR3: TGTGCCAGCAGTGACCCGACATTAAGCTCCTATAATTCACCCCTCCACTTT.

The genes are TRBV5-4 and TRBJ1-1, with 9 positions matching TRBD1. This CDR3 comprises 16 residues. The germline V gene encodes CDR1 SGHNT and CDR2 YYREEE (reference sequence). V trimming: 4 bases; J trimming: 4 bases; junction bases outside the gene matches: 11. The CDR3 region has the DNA TGTGCCAGCAGCCCACTCCCGGGACAGGGCACCACTGAAGCTTTCTTT. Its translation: CASSPLPGQGTTEAFF.

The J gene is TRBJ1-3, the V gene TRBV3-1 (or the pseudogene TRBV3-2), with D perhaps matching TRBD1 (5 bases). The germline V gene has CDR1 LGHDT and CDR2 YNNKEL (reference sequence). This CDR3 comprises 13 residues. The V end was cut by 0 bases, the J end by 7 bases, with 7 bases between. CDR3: CASSQEGGNTIYF. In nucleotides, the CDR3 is TGTGCCAGCAGCCAAGAGGGGGGGAACACCATATATTTT.

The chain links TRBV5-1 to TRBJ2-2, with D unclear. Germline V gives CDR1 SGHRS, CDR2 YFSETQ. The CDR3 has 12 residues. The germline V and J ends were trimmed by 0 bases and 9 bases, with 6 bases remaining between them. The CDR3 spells CASSLDNRELFF. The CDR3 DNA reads TGCGCCAGCAGCTTGGACAACCGGGAGCTGTTTTTT.

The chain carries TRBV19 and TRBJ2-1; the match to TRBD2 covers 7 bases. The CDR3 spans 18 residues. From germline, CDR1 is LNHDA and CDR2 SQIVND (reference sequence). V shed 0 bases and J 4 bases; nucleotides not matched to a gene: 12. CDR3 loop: CASSIDAVSASGYNEQFF. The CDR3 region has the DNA TGTGCCAGTAGTATAGATGCGGTGTCGGCTAGCGGATACAATGAGCAGTTCTTC.

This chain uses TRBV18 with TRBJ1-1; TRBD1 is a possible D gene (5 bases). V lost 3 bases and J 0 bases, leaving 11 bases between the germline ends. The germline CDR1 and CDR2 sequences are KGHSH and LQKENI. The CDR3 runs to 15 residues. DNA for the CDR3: TGTGCCAGCTCACCTAACTTGGGGCTGAACACTGAAGCTTTCTTT. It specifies CASSPNLGLNTEAFF.

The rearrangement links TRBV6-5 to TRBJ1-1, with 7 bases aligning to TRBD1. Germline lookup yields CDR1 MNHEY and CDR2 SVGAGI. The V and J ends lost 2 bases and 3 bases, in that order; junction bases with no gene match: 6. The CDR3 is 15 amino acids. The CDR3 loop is CASSYAGQIHTEAFF. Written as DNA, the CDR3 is TGTGCCAGCAGTTACGCGGGACAGATACACACTGAAGCTTTCTTT.

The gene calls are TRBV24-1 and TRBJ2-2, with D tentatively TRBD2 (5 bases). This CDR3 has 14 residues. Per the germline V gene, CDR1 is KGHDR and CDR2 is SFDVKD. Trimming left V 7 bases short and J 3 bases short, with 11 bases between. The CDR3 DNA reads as TGTGCCACCAGCAGCGGACGGGACACCGGGGAGCTGTTTTTT. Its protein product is CATSSGRDTGELFF.

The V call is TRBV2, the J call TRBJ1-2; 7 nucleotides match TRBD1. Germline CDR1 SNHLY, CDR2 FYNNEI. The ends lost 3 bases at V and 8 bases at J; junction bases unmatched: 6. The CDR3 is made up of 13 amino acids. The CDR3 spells CASSDDRDSGYTF. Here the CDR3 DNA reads TGTGCCAGCAGTGATGACAGGGACAGCGGCTACACCTTC. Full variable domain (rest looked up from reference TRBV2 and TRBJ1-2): EPEVTQTPSHQVTQMGQEVILRCVPISNHLYFYWYRQILGQKVEFLVSFYNNEISEKSEIFDDQFSVERPDGSNFTLKIRSTKLEDSAMYFCASSDDRDSGYTFGSGTRLTVV.

DNA of the CDR3: TGCGCCAGCAGCCAAAAACTCCAGGACTCCTACAATGAGCAGTTCTTC. Residues: CASSQKLQDSYNEQFF. This sequence joins TRBV4-1 and TRBJ2-1; no firm D call. The V end was cut by 2 bases, the J end by 0 bases, with 11 bases between. There are 16 residues in the CDR3. Looked up from germline, CDR1 is MGHRA and CDR2 is YSYEKL.

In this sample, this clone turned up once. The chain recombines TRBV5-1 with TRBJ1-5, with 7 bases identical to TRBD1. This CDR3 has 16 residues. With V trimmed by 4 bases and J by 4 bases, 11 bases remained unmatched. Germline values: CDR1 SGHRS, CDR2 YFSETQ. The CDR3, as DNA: TGCGCCAGCAGCAAAGGGGACAGCAGAAATAATCAGCCCCAGCATTTT. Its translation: CASSKGDSRNNQPQHF.

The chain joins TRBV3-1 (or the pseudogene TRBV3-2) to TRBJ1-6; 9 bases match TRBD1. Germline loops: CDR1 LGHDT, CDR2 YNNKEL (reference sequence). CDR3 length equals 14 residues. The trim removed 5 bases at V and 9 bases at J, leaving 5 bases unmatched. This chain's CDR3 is CASSAGTGSSPLHF. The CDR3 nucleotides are TGTGCCAGCAGCGCCGGGACAGGGAGTTCACCCCTCCACTTT.

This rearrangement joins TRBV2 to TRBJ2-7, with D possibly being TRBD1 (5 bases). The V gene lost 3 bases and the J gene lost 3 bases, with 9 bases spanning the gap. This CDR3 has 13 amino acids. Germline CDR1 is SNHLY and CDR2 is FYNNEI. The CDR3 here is CASSDRVYYEQYF. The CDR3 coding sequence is TGTGCCAGCAGTGACAGGGTTTACTACGAGCAGTACTTC.